The next 10 T cell receptor beta chains were all read from a single sample in a study of CD8+CD57+ T cells in acquired aplastic anemia. Researchers used genomic DNA as the template to profile TCR beta VDJ and CDR3. TCRdb reanalysed the reads using MiXCR and keeps one entry per CDR3 protein. The sample comprises fewer than 300,000 distinct CDR3 sequences, approximately 79% of which are singletons, and 35% to 50% rests with the top ten. Selection for sequencing was limited to patients who had shown CD8+CD57+ cell expansion by flow cytometry. Sequencing was carried out using sorted CD4+, CD8+, or CD8+CD57+ T cells (not recorded which) from PBMCs. All receptors come from a human donor with aplastic anemia.

This chain links TRBV24-1 with TRBJ2-2; a possible D gene is TRBD1 (5 bases). V was clipped by 8 bases and J by 5 bases, with 11 bases between them. This CDR3 contains 13 residues. Per germline, CDR1 KGHDR and CDR2 SFDVKD. CDR3 sequence (DNA): TGTGCCACCATGGAAGGGGAAACCGGGGAGCTGTTTTTT. Translation: CATMEGETGELFF.

The sample holds many counts of this clonotype. This chain connects TRBV6-1 to TRBJ2-7; D remains ambiguous. CDR3 size: 14 residues. Germline-derived CDR1 and CDR2 are MNHNS and SASEGT. V was trimmed by 0 bases and J by 0 bases, leaving 6 bases between them. This CDR3 reads CASSEAMGSYEQYV. The CDR3 coding sequence is TGTGCCAGCAGTGAAGCAATGGGCTCCTACGAGCAGTACGTC.

About this clonotype: Relative to the germline gene, one junction end is altered; a read error may explain this. V usage is TRBV7-8 and J usage is TRBJ1-1; the D is unclear. This CDR3 region has 16 residues. Germline V lookup: CDR1 SGHVS, CDR2 FQNEAQ. CDR3: CASSSGATGGHTDAFF. In DNA, the CDR3 is TGTGCCAGCAGCTCCGGCGCGACGGGTGGGCACACTGACGCTTTCTTT.

This sequence joins TRBV5-1 and TRBJ2-7; D is unresolved. In germline, CDR1 is SGHRS, CDR2 YFSETQ. CDR3 length equals 14 residues. V was clipped by 4 bases and J by 5 bases, with 16 bases between them. CDR3 coding DNA: TGCGCCAGCAGCGTGCGAACAGATGATAACGAGCAGTACTTC. It specifies CASSVRTDDNEQYF.

For this clonotype: The junction shows a germline mismatch at one end, possibly a read error. The chain links TRBV9 to TRBJ2-3, with D perhaps matching TRBD1 or TRBD2 (5 bases each). The length of the CDR3 is 13 residues. Per germline, CDR1 SGDLS and CDR2 YYNGEE. Here the CDR3 DNA reads TGTGCCAGCAGCGACGGGACCGCCCGAAATCAGCCCTTT. Amino acid sequence: CASSDGTARNQPF.

This clonotype occurred a few times. Given a much more abundant clone one base away, this may be a read error. The genes are TRBV9 and TRBJ2-3; D unclear. The germline V gene has CDR1 SGDLS and CDR2 YYNGEE. CDR3 length: 14 residues. DNA for the CDR3: TGTGCCAGCAGCGTAGGGGTCTCGACAAATCAGCCCCATTTT. It codes for CASSVGVSTNQPHF.

Comment on this clonotype: The junction does not match germline at one end; this may be a read error. The V gene is TRBV20-1, the J gene TRBJ1-1; D uncertain. Germline V gene lookup returns CDR1 DFQATT and CDR2 SNEGSKA (reference sequence). The length of the CDR3 is 14 residues. The CDR3: CSARDAEGNTDAFF. CDR3 nucleotide sequence: TGCAGTGCTAGAGACGCGGAGGGTAACACTGACGCTTTCTTT.

V is TRBV29-1 and J is TRBJ1-2; 11 nucleotides match TRBD1. This CDR3 is 13 amino acids long. The ends lost 6 bases at V and 5 bases at J; junction bases unmatched: 5. CDR1 is SQVTM, CDR2 ANQGSEA, per germline. CDR3 amino acids: CSVPGQGVYGYTF. The CDR3, as DNA: TGCAGCGTACCGGGACAGGGGGTATATGGCTACACCTTC. Filled out from reference TRBV29-1 and TRBJ1-2, the complete variable domain reads SAVISQKPSRDICQRGTSLTIQCQVDSQVTMMFWYRQQPGQSLTLIATANQGSEATYESGFVIDKFPISRPNLTFSTLTVSNMSPEDSSIYLCSVPGQGVYGYTFGSGTRLTVV.

This chain links TRBV7-6 with TRBJ2-7; D is undetermined. Germline values: CDR1 SGHVS, CDR2 FNYEAQ. The CDR3 is 14 residues long. Trimming cost V 6 bases and J 0 bases, with 12 bases left between them. The chain's CDR3 is CASSRLSSSYEQYF. The CDR3 coding sequence is TGTGCCAGCAGTCGACTTTCCTCCTCCTACGAGCAGTACTTC.

This clonotype was seen a handful of times. V usage is TRBV11-3 and J usage is TRBJ2-1; 10 bases map to TRBD1. Germline values: CDR1 SGHNT, CDR2 YENEEA. With V trimmed by 3 bases and J by 8 bases, 10 bases remained unmatched. The CDR3 has 16 amino acids. CDR3 in amino acids: CASSLTGGGGSDEQFF. In nucleotides, the CDR3 is TGTGCCAGCAGCTTGACAGGGGGCGGGGGGAGCGATGAGCAGTTCTTC.